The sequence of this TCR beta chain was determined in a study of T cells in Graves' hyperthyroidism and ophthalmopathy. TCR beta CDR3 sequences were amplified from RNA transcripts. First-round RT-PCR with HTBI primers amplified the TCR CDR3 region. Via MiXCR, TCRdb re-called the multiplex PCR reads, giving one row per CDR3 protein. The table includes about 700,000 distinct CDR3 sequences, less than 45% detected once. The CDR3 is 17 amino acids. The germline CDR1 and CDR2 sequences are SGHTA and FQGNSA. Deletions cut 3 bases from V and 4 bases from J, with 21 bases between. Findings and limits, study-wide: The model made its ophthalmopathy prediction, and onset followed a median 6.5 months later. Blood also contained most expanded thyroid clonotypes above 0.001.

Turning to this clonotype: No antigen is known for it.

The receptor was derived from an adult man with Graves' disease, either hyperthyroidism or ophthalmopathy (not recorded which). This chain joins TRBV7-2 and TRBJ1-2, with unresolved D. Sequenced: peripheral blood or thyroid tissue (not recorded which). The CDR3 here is CASSFTPGQAVIYGYTF. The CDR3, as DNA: TGTGCCAGCAGCTTTACACCCGGGCAGGCCGTCATCTATGGCTACACCTTC.